This TCR beta chain was identified during a study of blood T cell repertoires in COVID-19. Study in general: Samples of COVID-19 (acute and convalescent) were obtained from the United States, Italy and Spain. PBMCs, B-cell-depleted T cells, or T cells were the source of the cDNA or gDNA that made up the material.

Per the study methods: For nucleated cells, counts were estimated from reference gene primer amplification. Libraries were prepared by immunoSEQ multiplex PCR; TCRdb keeps only in-frame clonotypes and omits some of them. The V and J calls and the clone size are those of that table, but D and trimming were determined from the DNA. Among approximately 180,000 clones listed, 70% to 90% were seen once. Trimming took 6 bases from V and 4 from J, leaving 14 bases between them. The CDR3 is 14 residues long. Germline CDR1 is SGDLS and CDR2 is YYNGEE. The sequenced sample was peripheral blood. This sequence originates from a man in his 60s with acute or convalescent COVID-19. The chain has TRBV9 and TRBJ2-1; D is perhaps TRBD2 (6 bases). CDR3 residues: CASNAGRLYNEQFF. The CDR3 DNA is TGTGCCAGCAACGCGGGACGCCTTTACAATGAGCAGTTCTTC.